Reported below is one T cell receptor beta chain. The data were obtained in a study of TIL therapy for anti-PD-1-resistant metastatic lung cancer. Noted time point: pre-treatment sample, taken before nivolumab and TIL therapy. The immunoSEQ assay was v3. Sequencing was performed with immunoSEQ multiplex PCR; in TCRdb, only in-frame clones are kept and a portion is missing. This repertoire shows around 59,000 clones, under 75% found once; its top ten account for 6.6%. V was clipped by 4 bases and J by 9 bases, with 14 bases between them. Per germline, CDR1 SGHRS and CDR2 YFSETQ. The CDR3 is 14 residues long.

The source was blood, collected at baseline. V gene TRBV5-1 combines with J gene TRBJ1-6; unclear D gene. The clonotype originates from a person aged 25-79 years with non-small cell lung cancer. The CDR3 sequence is CASSLGEVSSPLHF. The CDR3 DNA reads TGCGCCAGCAGCCTGGGAGAGGTTAGTTCACCCCTCCACTTT.